This TCR beta chain was obtained from a study of shared clonotypes between healthy human individuals. Study as a whole: Samples came from two female and three male donors aged 18 to 49. Study-wide findings and caveats: Among four donors, roughly 5% of naive CD4 clonotypes were found in common.

Using immunoSEQ multiplex PCR, the repertoire was profiled, and TCRdb retains in-frame clones only, with some absent. The data hold nearly 2 million clones, with about 95% observed a single time. CD45RO-negative cells were positively selected for CCR7, leaving out terminally differentiated effector memory CD45RA+ cells. Comments on this clone: Its antigen is undetermined.

The germline gives CDR1 KGHSH, CDR2 LQKENI. This CDR3 contains 16 residues. V shed 3 bases and J shed 0 bases, with 12 bases lying between them. The sequencing input was naive CD8+ T cells sorted from blood. This receptor was taken from a young man in good health. V usage is TRBV18 and J usage is TRBJ1-5, with D possibly TRBD1 on 6 matching bases. The CDR3 region is CASSPPRTASNQPQHF. CDR3 coding DNA: TGTGCCAGCTCACCCCCGAGGACAGCTAGCAATCAGCCCCAGCATTTT.